Listed here are 29 T cell receptor beta chains from one sample, sequenced in a study of PD-1 blockade in mismatch repair-deficient tumors. The sample's time point: roughly eleven-day in vitro stimulation with candidate mutation-associated neoantigen peptide 1. The antigens these receptors bind are not known. TCRdb's copy holds only in-frame clones and misses some; the assay was immunoSEQ multiplex PCR. The sample carries approximately 8,300 clones, over 75% recorded once. This material consisted of cells cultured in vitro, taken from a patient treated with pembrolizumab. The receptors shown here come from an adult with mismatch repair-deficient cancer.

The rearrangement joins TRBV27 to TRBJ1-4, with D uncertain. V lost 5 bases to trimming and J lost 3 bases, with 16 bases between them. Germline CDR1 reads MNHEY; CDR2 reads SMNVEV (reference sequence). This CDR3 is built from 16 residues. This chain's CDR3 is CASSPSWQWANEKLFF. Here the CDR3 DNA reads TGTGCCAGCAGTCCTTCTTGGCAGTGGGCTAATGAAAAACTGTTTTTT.

The sample holds one count of this clone. The chain is built from TRBV7-2 and TRBJ1-1, with D uncertain. This CDR3 is 13 amino acids long. V was shortened by 2 bases and J by 3 bases, with 7 bases between the two germline ends. Germline-derived CDR1 and CDR2 are SGHTA and FQGNSA. The CDR3 region has the DNA TGTGCCAGCAGCTTACTGGGCCACACTGAAGCTTTCTTT. Protein sequence: CASSLLGHTEAFF.

The chain recombines TRBV18 with TRBJ1-1; TRBD1 matches 9 bases. The germline V gene has CDR1 KGHSH and CDR2 LQKENI. V gave up 3 bases and J gave up 0 bases; unmatched junction bases: 2. The CDR3 totals 15 residues. In DNA, the CDR3 is TGTGCCAGCTCACCGGGGACAGGGCTGAACACTGAAGCTTTCTTT. Protein: CASSPGTGLNTEAFF. Drawing the rest from reference TRBV18 and TRBJ1-1, the complete variable domain is NAGVMQNPRHLVRRRGQEARLRCSPMKGHSHVYWYRQLPEEGLKFMVYLQKENIIDESGMPKERFSAEFPKEGPSILRIQQVVRGDSAAYFCASSPGTGLNTEAFFGQGTRLTVV.

This chain uses TRBV19 with TRBJ2-2; D remains unclear. V lost 5 bases to trimming and J lost 6 bases, with 10 bases between them. The CDR3 runs to 13 residues. Germline V CDR1 and CDR2: LNHDA, SQIVND (reference sequence). This CDR3 is CASSFSMPGELFF. In nucleotides, the CDR3 is TGTGCCAGTAGTTTTAGTATGCCCGGGGAGCTGTTTTTT. Filled out from reference TRBV19 and TRBJ2-2, the complete variable domain reads DGGITQSPKYLFRKEGQNVTLSCEQNLNHDAMYWYRQDPGQGLRLIYYSQIVNDFQKGDIAEGYSVSREKKESFPLTVTSAQKNPTAFYLCASSFSMPGELFFGEGSRLTVL.

The chain is built from TRBV7-8 and TRBJ1-4; maybe TRBD1 (5 bases). V was pared by 2 bases and J by 5 bases, with 12 bases between. CDR1 and CDR2 from the germline V gene are SGHVS and FQNEAQ. CDR3 length: 15 residues. This chain's CDR3 is CASSLIGTGNEKLFF. The CDR3 DNA reads as TGTGCCAGCAGCTTAATTGGGACGGGGAATGAAAAACTGTTTTTT.

The chain carries TRBV15 and TRBJ2-5, with TRBD2 identical over 7 bases. The CDR3 consists of 15 residues. Trimming at V came to 1 base and at J to 5 bases, leaving 7 bases not matched to a gene. Germline V gene lookup returns CDR1 LNHNV and CDR2 YYDKDF (reference sequence). CDR3 bases: TGTGCCACCAGCAGAGGCGGGAGCGCGGGTGAGACCCAGTACTTC. Its protein product is CATSRGGSAGETQYF.

This sequence joins TRBV4-1 and TRBJ1-5; D is unclear. V lost 4 bases and J lost 3, with 7 bases in between. The CDR3 is 13 amino acids. Germline V CDR1 and CDR2: MGHRA, YSYEKL. The CDR3 DNA is TGCGCCAGCAGCCGCAGTGTCAATCAGCCCCAGCATTTT. Translation gives CASSRSVNQPQHF.

The chain uses TRBV5-1 and TRBJ2-7; D uncertain. This CDR3 contains 12 residues. The V end was cut by 1 base, the J end by 7 bases, with 9 bases between. In germline, CDR1 is SGHRS, CDR2 YFSETQ. The CDR3 nucleotides are TGCGCCAGCAGCTTGTCCGGTAAGGAGCAGTACTTC. Protein sequence: CASSLSGKEQYF.

The chain employs TRBV6-1 and TRBJ2-7; the D is unclear. V was pared by 3 bases and J by 2 bases, with 17 bases between. Germline V lookup: CDR1 MNHNS, CDR2 SASEGT. The CDR3 runs to 16 residues. In DNA form, the CDR3 reads TGTGCCAGCAGTGAGCAGACGGTAGGGATGACCTACGAGCAGTACTTC. Protein: CASSEQTVGMTYEQYF.

The V and J genes are TRBV11-2 and TRBJ2-1, with 11 bases lining up with TRBD1. The CDR3 is 15 amino acids. Germline assignment: CDR1 SGHAT and CDR2 FQNNGV. The V segment lost 5 bases and the J segment 6 bases; nucleotides outside the gene matches: 6. CDR3 region: CASSDRDRGFNEQFF. The CDR3, as DNA: TGTGCCAGCAGCGACCGGGACAGGGGGTTCAATGAGCAGTTCTTC.

The gene calls are TRBV10-3 and TRBJ2-1; TRBD2 aligns across 7 bases. CDR3 length: 15 amino acids. Germline-derived CDR1 and CDR2 are ENHRY and SYGVKD. J was trimmed by 5 bases and V by 4 bases; bases with no gene match: 8. DNA for the CDR3: TGTGCCATCAGTGTTTTAGCGGGCTCTAACAATGAGCAGTTCTTC. Encoded protein: CAISVLAGSNNEQFF.

This chain links TRBV29-1 with TRBJ2-7; D tentatively fits TRBD1 or TRBD2 (5 bases each). Germline CDR1 SQVTM, CDR2 ANQGSEA. V lost 4 bases and J 6 bases, leaving 16 bases between the germline ends. This CDR3 spans 13 amino acids. The CDR3 nucleotides are TGCAGCGTTGTTCAGGTCGGGGCGGGCGAGCAGTACTTC. Translated, it gives CSVVQVGAGEQYF.

The rearrangement uses TRBV2 and TRBJ1-1; no definite D call. The CDR3 is 12 residues long. V gave up 6 bases and J gave up 4 bases, with 9 bases separating them. The germline CDR1 and CDR2 sequences are SNHLY and FYNNEI. The CDR3 is CASRTRFTEAFF. The DNA of the CDR3 is TGTGCCAGCAGGACCCGATTCACTGAAGCTTTCTTT.

The sample holds one count of this clone. The chain has TRBV5-1 and TRBJ2-1; D might be TRBD1 or TRBD2, each matching 5 bases. CDR3 length equals 15 residues. Germline values: CDR1 SGHRS, CDR2 YFSETQ. V was clipped by 4 bases and J by 9 bases, with 20 bases between them. The CDR3, as DNA: TGCGCCAGCAGCGACCTAAGGGGTACTAGTTTTGAGCAGTTCTTC. Translated: CASSDLRGTSFEQFF.

Details on this clone: The conserved final phenylalanine or tryptophan is absent from the CDR3, which likely points to a read error. The DNA is left out, because the CDR3 cannot be placed on it with certainty; the CDR3 is given as TCRdb lists it. The rearrangement joins TRBV18 to TRBJ1-6; the table's TRBD1 call for D was not verified on the DNA. The CDR3 is 10 amino acids in total, end residues counted. Germline V gene lookup returns CDR1 KGHSH and CDR2 LQKENI. The CDR3 loop is CASSPGQTGI.

The V and J genes are TRBV4-1 and TRBJ1-2; possible D gene TRBD1, 6 bases. Germline CDR1 MGHRA, CDR2 YSYEKL. Trimming pared 4 bases from V and 2 bases from J, leaving 20 bases between. The CDR3 spans 17 residues. In nucleotides, the CDR3 is TGCGCCAGCAGCCTTCGACAGGCGTCAAAGCCAAACTATGGCTACACCTTC. Translated, it gives CASSLRQASKPNYGYTF.

V is TRBV2 and J is TRBJ1-1, with TRBD1 matching over 8 bases. Germline CDR1 SNHLY, CDR2 FYNNEI. The CDR3 consists of 14 residues. V gave up 4 bases and J gave up 4 bases; unmatched junction bases: 5. The CDR3 nucleotides read TGTGCCAGCAGTGGGGCAGGGGGCCGCACTGAAGCTTTCTTT. Its translation is CASSGAGGRTEAFF. The full variable domain, with the rest looked up from reference TRBV2 and TRBJ1-1, is EPEVTQTPSHQVTQMGQEVILRCVPISNHLYFYWYRQILGQKVEFLVSFYNNEISEKSEIFDDQFSVERPDGSNFTLKIRSTKLEDSAMYFCASSGAGGRTEAFFGQGTRLTVV.

The chain uses TRBV5-1 and TRBJ2-1, with D perhaps matching TRBD1 or TRBD2 (5 bases each). The CDR3 is 15 residues long. V was trimmed by 2 bases and J by 6 bases, leaving 15 bases between them. Germline CDR1 reads SGHRS; CDR2 reads YFSETQ. CDR3 sequence (DNA): TGCGCCAGCAGCTTTTTTCTACGGGGACCCAATGAGCAGTTCTTC. Protein: CASSFFLRGPNEQFF.

The chain recombines TRBV2 with TRBJ2-7; no definite D call. Germline-derived CDR1 and CDR2 are SNHLY and FYNNEI. CDR3 length: 14 amino acids. V shed 7 bases and J shed 5 bases, with 18 bases lying between them. The CDR3 is CASNHRHELDEQYF. The CDR3 bases are TGTGCCAGCAACCACCGACACGAGCTGGACGAGCAGTACTTC. The full variable domain, with the rest looked up from reference TRBV2 and TRBJ2-7, is EPEVTQTPSHQVTQMGQEVILRCVPISNHLYFYWYRQILGQKVEFLVSFYNNEISEKSEIFDDQFSVERPDGSNFTLKIRSTKLEDSAMYFCASNHRHELDEQYFGPGTRLTVT.

The chain carries TRBV18 and TRBJ2-5, with D tentatively TRBD2 (5 bases). Trimming pared 3 bases from V and 5 bases from J, leaving 13 bases between. The CDR3 is 14 amino acids. The V gene's germline CDR1 is KGHSH and CDR2 LQKENI. The CDR3 protein is CASSPVLDWETQYF. As DNA, the CDR3 is TGTGCCAGCTCACCCGTACTAGACTGGGAGACCCAGTACTTC.

This chain connects TRBV16 to TRBJ2-2; possibly TRBD2 for D (5 bases). This CDR3 comprises 14 residues. Trimming shortened V by 6 bases and J by 8 bases, and 16 bases separated the two germline ends. Per the germline V gene, CDR1 is KGHSY and CDR2 is FQNENV. The CDR3, as DNA: TGTGCCAGCAGAGATACTAGATTACCGGGGGAGCTGTTTTTT. As protein: CASRDTRLPGELFF.

This clone was seen only once. The chain employs TRBV2 and TRBJ1-4; D is perhaps TRBD1 (6 bases). Trimming removed 2 bases from V and 12 bases from J, with 25 bases in between. CDR3 length: 17 amino acids. Germline V CDR1 and CDR2: SNHLY, FYNNEI. The CDR3: CASSEIGIQGPREELFF. In DNA form, the CDR3 reads TGTGCCAGCAGTGAAATCGGGATACAGGGCCCTCGCGAGGAACTGTTTTTT.

This sequence joins TRBV27 and TRBJ2-6; either TRBD1 or TRBD2 may supply D (6 bases each). Germline V lookup: CDR1 MNHEY, CDR2 SMNVEV (reference sequence). V lost 5 bases to trimming and J lost 0 bases, with 14 bases between them. The CDR3 has 17 amino acids. The CDR3 loop is CASSRAGGLSGANVLTF. In DNA, the CDR3 is TGTGCCAGCAGTCGCGCCGGGGGCCTCTCTGGGGCCAACGTCCTGACTTTC.

The J gene is TRBJ2-1, the V gene TRBV10-3; 10 bases are a match to TRBD2. Germline V CDR1 and CDR2: ENHRY, SYGVKD. V shed 0 bases and J 6 bases; nucleotides not matched to a gene: 11. The CDR3 length is 18 residues. The CDR3 is CAISESIPLAGVSNEQFF. The CDR3 bases are TGTGCCATCAGTGAGTCGATCCCTCTAGCGGGAGTGTCCAATGAGCAGTTCTTC.

J is TRBJ2-3 and V is TRBV15; TRBD2 matches 10 bases. Germline V gives CDR1 LNHNV, CDR2 YYDKDF (reference sequence). The CDR3 has 17 amino acids. J was trimmed by 2 bases and V by 1 base; bases with no gene match: 6. CDR3 sequence (DNA): TGTGCCACCAGCAGAGGGACTAGCGGAACATTCACAGATACGCAGTATTTT. Protein product: CATSRGTSGTFTDTQYF.

The chain combines TRBV5-4 with TRBJ2-4, with a possible D match to TRBD2 (5 bases). The CDR3 loop spans 13 amino acids. Germline loops: CDR1 SGHNT, CDR2 YYREEE (reference sequence). V dropped 2 bases and J dropped 8 bases, with 11 bases sitting between them. This chain's CDR3 is CASSLGSGYIQYF. CDR3 DNA: TGTGCCAGCAGCTTAGGGAGCGGCTACATTCAGTACTTC. The complete variable domain, with remaining parts taken from reference TRBV5-4 and TRBJ2-4, reads ETGVTQSPTHLIKTRGQQVTLRCSSQSGHNTVSWYQQALGQGPQFIFQYYREEENGRGNFPPRFSGLQFPNYSSELNVNALELDDSALYLCASSLGSGYIQYFGAGTRLSVL.

This chain joins TRBV11-2 and TRBJ2-5, with 10 bases identical to TRBD1. This CDR3 is 16 amino acids long. Germline V gene sequence: CDR1 SGHAT, CDR2 FQNNGV. V trimming: 1 base; J trimming: 5 bases; junction bases outside the gene matches: 7. The CDR3 nucleotides are TGTGCCAGCAGCTTAGCCTGGACAGGGGGAAGGGAGACCCAGTACTTC. It translates to CASSLAWTGGRETQYF. Combining the CDR3 with reference TRBV11-2 and TRBJ2-5 gives the whole variable domain EAGVAQSPRYKIIEKRQSVAFWCNPISGHATLYWYQQILGQGPKLLIQFQNNGVVDDSQLPKDRFSAERLKGVDSTLKIQPAKLEDSAVYLCASSLAWTGGRETQYFGPGTRLLVL.

This sequence joins TRBV9 and TRBJ2-3; the D is unclear. This CDR3 is built from 14 residues. Germline CDR1 reads SGDLS; CDR2 reads YYNGEE. The V end lost 4 bases, the J end lost 3 bases, and 12 bases lay between the germline ends. The chain's CDR3 is CASSSPPLTDTQYF. The CDR3 nucleotides are TGTGCCAGCAGCTCCCCCCCGCTGACAGATACGCAGTATTTT.

The chain combines TRBV7-6 with TRBJ2-3, with TRBD2 as a possible D gene (6 bases). This CDR3 has 12 residues. The ends were cut back, 5 bases at V and 5 bases at J, with 8 bases in the middle. CDR1 and CDR2 from the germline V gene are SGHVS and FNYEAQ. In DNA, the CDR3 is TGTGCCAGCAGCCCCGGGGGAGATACGCAGTATTTT. The encoded protein is CASSPGGDTQYF.